The clone carrying this TCR beta chain was found many times. Diagnosis rested on symptoms, serum thyroxine and TRAb, thyroid ultrasound, and orbital computed tomography. Drawn at first hyperthyroidism diagnosis, the blood sample preceded any ophthalmopathy symptoms. Cells are PBMCs isolated from roughly 10 ml of fresh blood. The sample comes from a study of T cells in Graves' hyperthyroidism and ophthalmopathy. On the study more broadly: Any treatment followed the collection of peripheral blood at initial diagnosis.

The germline V gene encodes CDR1 MNHEY and CDR2 SMNVEV (reference sequence). Trimming cost V 6 bases and J 2 bases; bases outside gene matches: 8. The CDR3 consists of 16 residues. Amplification yielded TCR beta CDR3 regions, with RNA transcripts as the source. TCR CDR3 regions were first amplified by RT-PCR with HTBI primers. TCRdb analysed the multiplex PCR reads with MiXCR anew, one entry per CDR3 protein. The sample shows 250,000 or so distinct CDR3 sequences, roughly 15% of them seen only once. The V call is TRBV27, the J call TRBJ2-3, with TRBD1 matching over 10 bases. The TCR comes from a woman between 45 and 60 years old with Graves' hyperthyroidism that later progressed to Graves' ophthalmopathy. Source material: blood. CDR3 sequence: CASRDPGQGPTDTQYF. The CDR3 nucleotides are TGTGCCAGCAGGGATCCGGGACAGGGGCCCACAGATACGCAGTATTTT.